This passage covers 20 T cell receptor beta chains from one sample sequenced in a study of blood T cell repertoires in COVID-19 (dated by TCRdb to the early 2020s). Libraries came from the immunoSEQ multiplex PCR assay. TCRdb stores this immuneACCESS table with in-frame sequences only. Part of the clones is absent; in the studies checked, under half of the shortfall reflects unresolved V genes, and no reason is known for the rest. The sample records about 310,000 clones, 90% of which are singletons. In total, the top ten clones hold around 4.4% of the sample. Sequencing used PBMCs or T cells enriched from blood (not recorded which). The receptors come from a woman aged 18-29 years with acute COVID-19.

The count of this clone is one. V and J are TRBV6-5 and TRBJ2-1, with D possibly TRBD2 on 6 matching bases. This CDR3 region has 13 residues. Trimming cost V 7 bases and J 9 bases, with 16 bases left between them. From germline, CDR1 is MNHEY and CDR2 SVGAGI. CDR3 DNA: TGTGCCAGCACTCAGACTAGTTTCGGTGAGCAGTTCTTC. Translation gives CASTQTSFGEQFF.

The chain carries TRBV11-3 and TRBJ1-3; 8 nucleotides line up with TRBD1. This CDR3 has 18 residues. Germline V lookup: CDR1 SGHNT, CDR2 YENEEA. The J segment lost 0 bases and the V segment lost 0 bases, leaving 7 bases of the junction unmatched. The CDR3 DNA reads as TGTGCCAGCAGCTTAGATGGCTACACAGGGGGCTCTGGAAACACCATATATTTT. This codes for CASSLDGYTGGSGNTIYF.

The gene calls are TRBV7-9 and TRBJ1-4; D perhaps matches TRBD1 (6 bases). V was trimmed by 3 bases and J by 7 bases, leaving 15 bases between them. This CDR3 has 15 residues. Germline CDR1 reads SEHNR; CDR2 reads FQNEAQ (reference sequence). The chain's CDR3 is CASSFFYREGEKLFF. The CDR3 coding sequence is TGTGCCAGCAGCTTTTTTTACAGGGAGGGTGAAAAACTGTTTTTT.

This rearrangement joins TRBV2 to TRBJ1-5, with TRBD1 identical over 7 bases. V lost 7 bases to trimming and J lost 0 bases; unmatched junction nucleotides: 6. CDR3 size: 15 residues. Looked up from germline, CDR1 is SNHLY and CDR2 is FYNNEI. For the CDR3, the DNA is TGTGCCAGCACAAGGACAGGAGGTAGCAATCAGCCCCAGCATTTT. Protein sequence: CASTRTGGSNQPQHF.

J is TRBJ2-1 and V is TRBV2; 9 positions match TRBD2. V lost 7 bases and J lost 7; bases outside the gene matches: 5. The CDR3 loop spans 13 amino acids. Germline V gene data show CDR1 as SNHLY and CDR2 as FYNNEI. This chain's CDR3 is CASKREEGNEQFF. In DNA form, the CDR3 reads TGTGCCAGCAAGCGGGAGGAAGGTAATGAGCAGTTCTTC.

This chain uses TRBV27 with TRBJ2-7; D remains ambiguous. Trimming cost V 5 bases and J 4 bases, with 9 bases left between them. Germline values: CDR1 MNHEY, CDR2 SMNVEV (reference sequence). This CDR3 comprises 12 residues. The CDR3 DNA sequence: TGTGCCAGCAGTCCGACACCGTACGAGCAGTACTTC. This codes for CASSPTPYEQYF.

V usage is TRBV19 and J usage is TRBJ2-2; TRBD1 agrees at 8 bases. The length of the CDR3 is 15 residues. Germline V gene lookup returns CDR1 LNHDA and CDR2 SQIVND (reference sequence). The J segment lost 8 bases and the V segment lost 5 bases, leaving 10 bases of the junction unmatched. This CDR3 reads CASSPIDRGWGELFF. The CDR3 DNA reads TGTGCCAGTAGTCCGATTGACAGGGGTTGGGGGGAGCTGTTTTTT.

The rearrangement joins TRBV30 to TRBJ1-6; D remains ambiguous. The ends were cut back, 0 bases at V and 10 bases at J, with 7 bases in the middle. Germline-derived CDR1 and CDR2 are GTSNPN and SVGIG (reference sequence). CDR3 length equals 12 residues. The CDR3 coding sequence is TGTGCCTGGAGTGTACCCTACTCACCCCTCCACTTT. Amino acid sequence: CAWSVPYSPLHF.

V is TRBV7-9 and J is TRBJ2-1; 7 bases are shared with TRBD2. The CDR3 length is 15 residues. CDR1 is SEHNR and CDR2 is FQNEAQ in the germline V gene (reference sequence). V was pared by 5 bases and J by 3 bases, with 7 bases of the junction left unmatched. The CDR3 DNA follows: TGTGCCAGCAGCCTTAGCGGGCTAGGCTACAATGAGCAGTTCTTC. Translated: CASSLSGLGYNEQFF.

CDR3 loop: CASSPDRAWVNGYTF. The CDR3 DNA sequence: TGCGCCAGCAGCCCAGACAGGGCGTGGGTAAATGGCTACACCTTC. This chain links TRBV5-1 with TRBJ1-2; TRBD1 aligns across 7 bases. The length of the CDR3 is 15 residues. The V and J ends lost 4 bases and 6 bases, in that order; junction bases with no gene match: 12. Per germline, CDR1 SGHRS and CDR2 YFSETQ.

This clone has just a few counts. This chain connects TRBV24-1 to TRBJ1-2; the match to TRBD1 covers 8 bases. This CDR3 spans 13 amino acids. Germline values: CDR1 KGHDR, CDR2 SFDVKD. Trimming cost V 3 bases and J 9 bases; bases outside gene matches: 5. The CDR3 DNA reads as TGTGCCACCAGTGATACAGGACAGGGCAGCTACACCTTC. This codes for CATSDTGQGSYTF.

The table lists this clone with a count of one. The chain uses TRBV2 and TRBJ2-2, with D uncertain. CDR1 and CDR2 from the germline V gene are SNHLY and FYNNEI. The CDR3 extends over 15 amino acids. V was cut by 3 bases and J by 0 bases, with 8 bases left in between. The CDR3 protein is CASSDKSPNTGELFF. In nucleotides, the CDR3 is TGTGCCAGCAGTGATAAAAGCCCGAACACCGGGGAGCTGTTTTTT.

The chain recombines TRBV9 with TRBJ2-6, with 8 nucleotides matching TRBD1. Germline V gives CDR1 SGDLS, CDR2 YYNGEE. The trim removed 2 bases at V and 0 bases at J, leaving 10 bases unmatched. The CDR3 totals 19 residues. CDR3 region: CASSVTPGQAFSGANVLTF. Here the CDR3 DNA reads TGTGCCAGCAGCGTGACCCCGGGACAGGCCTTCTCTGGGGCCAACGTCCTGACTTTC.

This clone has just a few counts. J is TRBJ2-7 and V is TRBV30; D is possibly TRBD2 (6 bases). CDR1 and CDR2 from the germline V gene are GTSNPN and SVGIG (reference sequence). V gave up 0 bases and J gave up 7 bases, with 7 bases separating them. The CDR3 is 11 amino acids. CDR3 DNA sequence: TGTGCCTGGAGTGTTAGCGGAGAGCAGTACTTC. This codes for CAWSVSGEQYF. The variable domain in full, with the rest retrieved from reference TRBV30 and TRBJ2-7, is SQTIHQWPATLVQPVGSPLSLECTVEGTSNPNLYWYRQAAGRGLQLLFYSVGIGQISSEVPQNLSASRPQDRQFILSSKKLLLSDSGFYLCAWSVSGEQYFGPGTRLTVT.

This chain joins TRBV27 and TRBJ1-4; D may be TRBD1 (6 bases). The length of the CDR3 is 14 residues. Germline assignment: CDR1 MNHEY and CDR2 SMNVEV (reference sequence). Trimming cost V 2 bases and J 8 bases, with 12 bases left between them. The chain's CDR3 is CASSLRGRGEKLFF. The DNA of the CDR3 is TGTGCCAGCAGTTTACGGGGGCGGGGGGAAAAACTGTTTTTT.

As DNA, the CDR3 is TGTGCCAGCAGTTACATCTATGAGCAGTTCTTC. It yields the protein CASSYIYEQFF. The V gene is TRBV6-2 or TRBV6-3, the J gene TRBJ2-1; D unclear. The CDR3 sequence is 11 residues long. Germline values: CDR1 MNHEY, CDR2 SVGEGT. V lost 2 bases, J lost 8 bases, and 4 bases lay in between.

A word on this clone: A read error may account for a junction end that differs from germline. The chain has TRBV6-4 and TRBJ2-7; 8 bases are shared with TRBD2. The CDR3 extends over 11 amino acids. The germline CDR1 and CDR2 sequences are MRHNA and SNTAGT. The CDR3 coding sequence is TGTGCCAGCAGCCTTCCCCCGGGACTAGTCTTT. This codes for CASSLPPGLVF.

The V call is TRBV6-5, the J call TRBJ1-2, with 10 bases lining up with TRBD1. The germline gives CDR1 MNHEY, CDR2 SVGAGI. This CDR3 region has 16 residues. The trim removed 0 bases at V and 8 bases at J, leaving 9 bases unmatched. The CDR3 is CASSYSSPGTGDGYTF. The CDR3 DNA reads TGTGCCAGCAGTTACTCCTCGCCCGGGACAGGGGACGGCTACACCTTC.

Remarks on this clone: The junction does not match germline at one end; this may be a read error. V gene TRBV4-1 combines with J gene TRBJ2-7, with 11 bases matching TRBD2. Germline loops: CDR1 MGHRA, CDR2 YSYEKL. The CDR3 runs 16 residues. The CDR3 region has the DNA TGCGCCAGCAGCCACGGAACTAGCGGGAGCTCCCACGAGCAGTACTTC. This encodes CASSHGTSGSSHEQYF.

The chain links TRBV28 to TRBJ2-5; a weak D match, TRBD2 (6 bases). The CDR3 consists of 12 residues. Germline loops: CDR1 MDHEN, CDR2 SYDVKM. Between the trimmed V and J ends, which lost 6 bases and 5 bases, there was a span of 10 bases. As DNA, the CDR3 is TGTGCCAGCAGGCCTGGGGGGGAGACCCAGTACTTC. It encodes CASRPGGETQYF.